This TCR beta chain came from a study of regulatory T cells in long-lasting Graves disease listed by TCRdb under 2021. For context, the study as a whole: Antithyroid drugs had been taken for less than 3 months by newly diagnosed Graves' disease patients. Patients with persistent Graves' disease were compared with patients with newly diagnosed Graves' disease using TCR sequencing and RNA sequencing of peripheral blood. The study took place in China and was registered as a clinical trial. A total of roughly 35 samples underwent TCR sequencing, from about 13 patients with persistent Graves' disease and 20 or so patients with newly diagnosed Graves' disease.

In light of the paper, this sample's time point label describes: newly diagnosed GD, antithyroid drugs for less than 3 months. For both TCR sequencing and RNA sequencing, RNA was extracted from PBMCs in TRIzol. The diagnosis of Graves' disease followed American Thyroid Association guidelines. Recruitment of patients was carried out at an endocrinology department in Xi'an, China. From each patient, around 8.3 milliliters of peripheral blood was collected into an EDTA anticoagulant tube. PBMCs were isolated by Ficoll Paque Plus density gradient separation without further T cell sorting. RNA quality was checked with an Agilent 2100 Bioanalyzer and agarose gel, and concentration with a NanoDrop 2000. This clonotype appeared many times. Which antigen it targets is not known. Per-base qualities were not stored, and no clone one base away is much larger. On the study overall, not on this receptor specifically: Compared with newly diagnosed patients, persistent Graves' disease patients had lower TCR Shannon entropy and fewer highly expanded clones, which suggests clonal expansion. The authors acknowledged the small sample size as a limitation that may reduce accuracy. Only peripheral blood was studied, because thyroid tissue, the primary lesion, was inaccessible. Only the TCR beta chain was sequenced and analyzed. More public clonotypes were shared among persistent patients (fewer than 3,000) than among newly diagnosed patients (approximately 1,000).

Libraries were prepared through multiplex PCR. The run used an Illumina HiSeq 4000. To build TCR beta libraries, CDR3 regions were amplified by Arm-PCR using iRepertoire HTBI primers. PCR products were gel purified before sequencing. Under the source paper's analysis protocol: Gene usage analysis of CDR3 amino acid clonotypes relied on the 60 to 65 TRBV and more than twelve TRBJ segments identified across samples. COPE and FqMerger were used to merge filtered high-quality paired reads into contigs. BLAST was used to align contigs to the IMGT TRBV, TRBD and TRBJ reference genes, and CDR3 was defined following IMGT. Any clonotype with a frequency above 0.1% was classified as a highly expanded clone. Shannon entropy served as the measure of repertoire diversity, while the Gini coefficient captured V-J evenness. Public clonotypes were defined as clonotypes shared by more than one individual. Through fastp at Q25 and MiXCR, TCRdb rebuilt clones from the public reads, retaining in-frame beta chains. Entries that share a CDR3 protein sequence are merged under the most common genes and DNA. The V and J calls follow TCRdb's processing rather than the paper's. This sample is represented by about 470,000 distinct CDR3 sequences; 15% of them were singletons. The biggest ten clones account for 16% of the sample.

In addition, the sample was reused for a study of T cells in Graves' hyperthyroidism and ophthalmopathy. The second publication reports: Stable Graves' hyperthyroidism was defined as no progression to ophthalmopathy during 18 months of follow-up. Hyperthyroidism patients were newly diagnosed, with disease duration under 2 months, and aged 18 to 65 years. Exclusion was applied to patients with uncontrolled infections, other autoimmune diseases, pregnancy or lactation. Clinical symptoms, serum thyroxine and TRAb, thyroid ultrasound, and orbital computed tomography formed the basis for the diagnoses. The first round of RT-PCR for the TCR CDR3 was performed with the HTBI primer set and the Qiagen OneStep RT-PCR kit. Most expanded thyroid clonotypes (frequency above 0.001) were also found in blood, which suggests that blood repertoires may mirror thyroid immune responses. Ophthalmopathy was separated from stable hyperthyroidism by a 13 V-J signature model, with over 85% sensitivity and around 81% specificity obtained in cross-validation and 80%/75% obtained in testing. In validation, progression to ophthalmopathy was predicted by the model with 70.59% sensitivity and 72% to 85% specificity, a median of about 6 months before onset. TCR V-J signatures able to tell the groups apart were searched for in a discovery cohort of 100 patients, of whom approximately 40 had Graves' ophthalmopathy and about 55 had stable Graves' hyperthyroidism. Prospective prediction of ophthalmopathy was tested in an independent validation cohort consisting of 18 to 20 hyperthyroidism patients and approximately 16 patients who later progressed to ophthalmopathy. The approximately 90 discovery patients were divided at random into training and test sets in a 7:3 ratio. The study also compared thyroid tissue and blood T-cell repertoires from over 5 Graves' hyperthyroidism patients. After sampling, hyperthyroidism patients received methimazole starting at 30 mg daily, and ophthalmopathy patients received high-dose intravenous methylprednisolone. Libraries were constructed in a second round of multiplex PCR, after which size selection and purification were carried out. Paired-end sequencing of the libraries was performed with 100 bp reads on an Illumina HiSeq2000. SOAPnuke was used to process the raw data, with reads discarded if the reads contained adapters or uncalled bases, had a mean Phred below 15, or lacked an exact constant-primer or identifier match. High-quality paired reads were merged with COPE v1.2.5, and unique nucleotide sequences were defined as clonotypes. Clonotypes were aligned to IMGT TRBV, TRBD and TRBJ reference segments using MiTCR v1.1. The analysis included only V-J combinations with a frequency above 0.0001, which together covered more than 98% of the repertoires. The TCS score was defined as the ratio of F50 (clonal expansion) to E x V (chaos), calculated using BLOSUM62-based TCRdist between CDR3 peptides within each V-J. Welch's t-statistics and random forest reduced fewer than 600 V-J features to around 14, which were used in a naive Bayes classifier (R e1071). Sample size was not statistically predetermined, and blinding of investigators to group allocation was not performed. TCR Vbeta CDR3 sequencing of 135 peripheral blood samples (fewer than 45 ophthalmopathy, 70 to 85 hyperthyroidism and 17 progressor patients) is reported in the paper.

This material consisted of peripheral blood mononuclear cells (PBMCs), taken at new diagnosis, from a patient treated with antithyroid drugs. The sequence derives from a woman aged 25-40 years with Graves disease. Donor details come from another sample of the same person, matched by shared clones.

Here is the DNA: TGCAGTGCTAGATCCGTGGAAAGCTCCTACGAGCAGTACTTC. Translated, it gives CSARSVESSYEQYF. The chain employs TRBV20-1 and TRBJ2-7, with no confident D gene call. V is reduced by 2 bases and J by 0 bases, leaving a spacing of 11 bases between them. The CDR3 contains 14 residues, cysteine and phenylalanine counted. Here the CDR3 DNA is all that survives: 42 bases in frame from base 1. The germline V gene (reference sequence) yields DFQATT for CDR1 and SNEGSKA for CDR2.